A selection of T cell receptor beta chains follows, all from one sample in a study of T cells in Graves' hyperthyroidism and ophthalmopathy. Each CDR3 protein gets one entry after TCRdb re-called the multiplex PCR reads with MiXCR. The data show hundreds of thousands of distinct CDR3 sequences, with 14% seen just once and roughly 10% held by the top ten. Material for sequencing was blood. The receptors derive from a woman aged 18-29 years with Graves' hyperthyroidism. Both conserved end residues are part of each CDR3. The order of the fields is J gene, V gene, CDR3 protein.

TRBJ2-5 TRBV18 CASSLTKETQYF
TRBJ2-7 TRBV10-2 CASSEGTRTYEQYF
TRBJ2-1 TRBV9 CASSVAPTSYNEQFF
TRBJ2-2 TRBV28 CASSLFGGSGELFF
TRBJ1-5 TRBV7-6 CASSLASQLGDRHPRNQPQHF
TRBJ1-6 TRBV19 CASSVNHGGYNSPLHF
TRBJ2-1 TRBV20-1 CSARDRGGRAYNEQFF
TRBJ2-7 TRBV20-1 CSARDPGSREQYF
TRBJ2-1 TRBV20-1 CSARKGLAGGSNEQFF
TRBJ1-3 TRBV7-3 CASSLKGTASGNTIYF
TRBJ2-5 TRBV12-3/TRBV12-4 CANSLTGPETQYF
TRBJ1-5 TRBV19 CASRARGTSNQPQHF
TRBJ1-1 TRBV6-1 CASTAPVPNTEAFF
TRBJ2-2 TRBV6-1 CASSFLTSGRPLGGELFF
TRBJ2-1 TRBV12-3/TRBV12-4 CASRGTSGDHNEQFF
TRBJ2-3 TRBV10-3 CAIGTSDLKQTSTDTQYF
TRBJ1-1 TRBV11-3 CASSKRQANTEAFF